This is a list of T cell receptor beta chains from one sample in a study of blood T cell repertoires in COVID-19. Some clones are missing from TCRdb's copy, which holds only in-frame ones; the method was immunoSEQ multiplex PCR. The sample yields around 70,000 clones, roughly 90% seen once. Sequencing was carried out using peripheral blood. The receptors originated from a man younger than 45 with acute or convalescent COVID-19. Each CDR3 is given with its conserved first and last residue. Fields, in order: V gene, CDR3 length, clone size, J gene, D gene, CDR3 DNA, CDR3 protein. A D gene is named only where the DNA matches it firmly. Clone size is shown for a subset of rows, as once, few, many or a class of expanded clone.

TRBV6-7	18	once	TRBJ2-1	.	TGTGCCAGCAGTTACCGTCTTAGTAGTCTGGGGCCTTACAATGAGCAGTTCTTC	CASSYRLSSLGPYNEQFF
TRBV4-1	16	once	TRBJ1-5	TRBD1	TGCGCCAGCAGCCAATATCCGACAGGGGCCAACCAGCCCCAGCATTTT	CASSQYPTGANQPQHF
TRBV3-1/TRBV3-2	17	.	TRBJ2-1	TRBD2	TGTGCCAGCAGCCGACCGCCTTACAGCGGGGCAACCAATGAGCAGTTCTTC	CASSRPPYSGATNEQFF
TRBV21-1	18	.	TRBJ2-5	.	TGTGCCAGCAGCAAATACAAAGTCCATCATCCAGGAAGGGAGACCCAGTACTTC	CASSKYKVHHPGRETQYF
TRBV7-9	15	.	TRBJ2-3	.	TGTGCCAGCAGCTTAGGTAGTCTAATAACAGATACGCAGTATTTT	CASSLGSLITDTQYF
TRBV6-5	14	.	TRBJ2-7	TRBD2	TGTGCCAGCAGTCCGGGACTAGCGATCTACGAGCAGTACTTC	CASSPGLAIYEQYF
TRBV13	14	.	TRBJ1-1	TRBD1	TGTGCCAGCAGCCAGTCCGGACAGGGCACTGAAGCTTTCTTT	CASSQSGQGTEAFF
TRBV4-2	16	.	TRBJ2-5	TRBD1	TGTGCCAGCAGCCACGGACAGGATTTTTACCAAGAGACCCAGTACTTC	CASSHGQDFYQETQYF
TRBV6-6	16	.	TRBJ2-3	.	TGTGCCAGCAGTTACTCCAAGACTAGTTCCACAGATACGCAGTATTTT	CASSYSKTSSTDTQYF
TRBV18	16	.	TRBJ2-1	TRBD2	TGTGCCAGCTCACCGATCCTAGCGGGAGTAGACAATGAGCAGTTCTTC	CASSPILAGVDNEQFF
TRBV4-1	15	.	TRBJ2-2	.	TGCGCCAGCAGCCAAGGGGGGGTCAAGGCCGGGGAGCTGTTTTTT	CASSQGGVKAGELFF
TRBV7-6	15	.	TRBJ2-1	.	TGTGCCAGCAGCTTAGCACGGAGCTCCTACAATGAGCAGTTCTTC	CASSLARSSYNEQFF